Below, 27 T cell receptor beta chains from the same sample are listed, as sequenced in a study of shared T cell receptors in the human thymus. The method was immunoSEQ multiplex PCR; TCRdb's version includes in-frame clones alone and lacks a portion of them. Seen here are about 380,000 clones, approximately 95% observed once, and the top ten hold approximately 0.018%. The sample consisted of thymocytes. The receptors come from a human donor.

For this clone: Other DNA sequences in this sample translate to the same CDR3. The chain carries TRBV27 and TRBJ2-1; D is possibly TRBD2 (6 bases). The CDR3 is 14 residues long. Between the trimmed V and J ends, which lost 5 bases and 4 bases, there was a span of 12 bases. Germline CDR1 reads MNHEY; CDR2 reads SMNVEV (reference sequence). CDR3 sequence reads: CASSLPGLYNEQFF. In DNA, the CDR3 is TGTGCCAGCAGTCTACCGGGACTGTACAATGAGCAGTTCTTC.

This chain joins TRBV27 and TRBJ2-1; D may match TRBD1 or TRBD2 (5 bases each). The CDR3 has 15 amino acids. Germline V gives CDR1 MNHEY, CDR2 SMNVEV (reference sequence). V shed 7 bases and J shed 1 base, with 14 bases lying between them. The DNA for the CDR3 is TGTGCCAGCACCGGGACCCTGAGGTCCTACAATGAGCAGTTCTTC. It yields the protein CASTGTLRSYNEQFF.

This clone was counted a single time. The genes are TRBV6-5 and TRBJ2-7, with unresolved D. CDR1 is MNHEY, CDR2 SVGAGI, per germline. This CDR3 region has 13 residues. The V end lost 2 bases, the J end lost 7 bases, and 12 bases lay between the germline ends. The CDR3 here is CASSYARHWEQYF. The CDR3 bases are TGTGCCAGCAGTTACGCCCGTCACTGGGAGCAGTACTTC.

The CDR3 loop is CASSQDPSGIRWADNEQFF. The CDR3 DNA follows: TGCGCCAGCAGCCAAGATCCTAGCGGGATAAGATGGGCCGACAATGAGCAGTTCTTC. The chain links TRBV4-1 to TRBJ2-1; 9 positions match TRBD2. J was trimmed by 5 bases and V by 0 bases; bases with no gene match: 14. Germline assignment: CDR1 MGHRA and CDR2 YSYEKL. The CDR3 totals 19 residues.

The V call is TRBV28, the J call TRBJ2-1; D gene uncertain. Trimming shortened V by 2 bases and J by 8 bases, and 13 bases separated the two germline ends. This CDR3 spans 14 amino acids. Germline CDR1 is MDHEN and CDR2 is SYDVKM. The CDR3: CASSLRRLGDEQFF. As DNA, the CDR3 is TGTGCCAGCAGTTTACGGCGACTGGGCGATGAGCAGTTCTTC.

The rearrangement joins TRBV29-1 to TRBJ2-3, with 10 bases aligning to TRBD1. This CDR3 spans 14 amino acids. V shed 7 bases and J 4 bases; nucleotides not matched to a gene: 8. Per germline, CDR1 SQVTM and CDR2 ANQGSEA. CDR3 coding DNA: TGCAGCGCCCCGGGACAGGGGCCAGCAGATACGCAGTATTTT. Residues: CSAPGQGPADTQYF.

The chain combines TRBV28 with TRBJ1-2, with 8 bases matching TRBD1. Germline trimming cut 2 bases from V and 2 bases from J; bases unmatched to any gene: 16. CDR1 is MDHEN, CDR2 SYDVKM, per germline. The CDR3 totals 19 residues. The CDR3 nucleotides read TGTGCCAGCAGTTTAACACCCCAGGACAGGGAGTCCCAAAACTATGGCTACACCTTC. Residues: CASSLTPQDRESQNYGYTF.

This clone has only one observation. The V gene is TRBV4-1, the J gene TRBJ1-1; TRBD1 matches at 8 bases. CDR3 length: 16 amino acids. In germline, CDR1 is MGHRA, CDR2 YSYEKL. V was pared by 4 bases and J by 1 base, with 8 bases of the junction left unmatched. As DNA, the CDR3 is TGCGCCAGCAGCCCAACGGACAGGGTGGGGAACACTGAAGCTTTCTTT. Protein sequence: CASSPTDRVGNTEAFF.

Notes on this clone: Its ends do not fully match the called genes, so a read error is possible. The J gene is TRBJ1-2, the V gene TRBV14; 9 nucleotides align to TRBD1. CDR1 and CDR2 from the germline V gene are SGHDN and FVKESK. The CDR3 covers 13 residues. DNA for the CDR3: TGTGCCAGTGCGGGACAGGGATCTTTTTATTGGAAGTTC. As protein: CASAGQGSFYWKF. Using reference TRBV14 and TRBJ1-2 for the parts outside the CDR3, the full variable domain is EAGVTQFPSHSVIEKGQTVTLRCDPISGHDNLYWYRRVMGKEIKFLLHFVKESKQDESGMPNNRFLAERTGGTYSTLKVQPAELEDSGVYFCASAGQGSFYWKFGSGTRLTVV.

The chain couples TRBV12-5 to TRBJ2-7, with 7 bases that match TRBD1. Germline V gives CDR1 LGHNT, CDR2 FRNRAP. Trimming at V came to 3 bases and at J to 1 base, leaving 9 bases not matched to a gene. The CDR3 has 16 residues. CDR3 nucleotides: TGTGCTAGTGGTTTCACCAAGGAGGACAGGTCCTACGAGCAGTACTTC. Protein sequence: CASGFTKEDRSYEQYF.

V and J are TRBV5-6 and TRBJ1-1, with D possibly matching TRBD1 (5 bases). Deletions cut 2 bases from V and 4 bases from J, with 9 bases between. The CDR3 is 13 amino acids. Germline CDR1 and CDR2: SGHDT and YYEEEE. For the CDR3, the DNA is TGTGCCAGCAGCTTCTGGGGGGGCACTGAAGCTTTCTTT. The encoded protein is CASSFWGGTEAFF.

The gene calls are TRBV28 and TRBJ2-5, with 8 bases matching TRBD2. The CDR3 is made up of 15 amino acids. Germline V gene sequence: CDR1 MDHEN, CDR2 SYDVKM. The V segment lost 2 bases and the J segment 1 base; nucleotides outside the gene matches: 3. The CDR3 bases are TGTGCCAGCAGTTTAGTTAGCGGGATCCAAGAGACCCAGTACTTC. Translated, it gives CASSLVSGIQETQYF.

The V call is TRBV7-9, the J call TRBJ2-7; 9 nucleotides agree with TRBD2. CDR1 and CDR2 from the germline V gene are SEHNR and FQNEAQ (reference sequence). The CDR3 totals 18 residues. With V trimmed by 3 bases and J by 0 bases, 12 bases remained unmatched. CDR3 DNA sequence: TGTGCCAGCAGCTTTTTGAACTCGACTAGCGGAACCTCCTACGAGCAGTACTTC. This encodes CASSFLNSTSGTSYEQYF. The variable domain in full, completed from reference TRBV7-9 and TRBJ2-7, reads DTGVSQNPRHKITKRGQNVTFRCDPISEHNRLYWYRQTLGQGPEFLTYFQNEAQLEKSRLLSDRFSAERPKGSFSTLEIQRTEQGDSAMYLCASSFLNSTSGTSYEQYFGPGTRLTVT.

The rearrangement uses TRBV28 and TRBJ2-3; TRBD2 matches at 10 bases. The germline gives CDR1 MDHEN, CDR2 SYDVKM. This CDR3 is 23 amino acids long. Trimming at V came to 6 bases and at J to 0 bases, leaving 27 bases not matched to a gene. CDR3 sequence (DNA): TGTGCCAGCAGCCCCCCCGGGACAGCCAAAGGCATGGGGACTAGCGAGAGCACAGATACGCAGTATTTT. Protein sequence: CASSPPGTAKGMGTSESTDTQYF.

CDR3 bases: TGTGCCAGCAGCCTCCTAGCCAACAAAGTGGACGAGCAGTACTTC. Translating gives CASSLLANKVDEQYF. This chain joins TRBV14 and TRBJ2-7; tentative D call: TRBD2 (5 bases). The V and J ends lost 4 bases and 5 bases respectively, with 18 bases between them. Germline CDR1 is SGHDN and CDR2 is FVKESK. This CDR3 spans 15 amino acids.

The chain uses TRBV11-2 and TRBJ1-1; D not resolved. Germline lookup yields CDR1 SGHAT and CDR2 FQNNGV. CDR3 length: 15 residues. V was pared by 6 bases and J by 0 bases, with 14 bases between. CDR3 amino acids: CASRRENLLNTEAFF. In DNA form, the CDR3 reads TGTGCCAGCAGACGGGAAAACCTCTTGAACACTGAAGCTTTCTTT.

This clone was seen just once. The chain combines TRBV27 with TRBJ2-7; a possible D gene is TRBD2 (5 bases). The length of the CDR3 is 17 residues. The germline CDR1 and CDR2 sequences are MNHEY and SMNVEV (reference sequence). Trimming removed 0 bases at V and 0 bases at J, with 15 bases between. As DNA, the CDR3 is TGTGCCAGCAGTTTATCCCCCTTCGGGGAAAGCTCCTACGAGCAGTACTTC. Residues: CASSLSPFGESSYEQYF.

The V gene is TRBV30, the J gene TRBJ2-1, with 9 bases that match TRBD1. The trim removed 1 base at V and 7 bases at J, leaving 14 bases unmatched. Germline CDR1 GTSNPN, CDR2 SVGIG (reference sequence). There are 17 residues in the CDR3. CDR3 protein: CAWSAQVRDRDPNEQFF. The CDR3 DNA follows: TGTGCCTGGAGTGCTCAAGTCCGGGACAGGGATCCTAATGAGCAGTTCTTC. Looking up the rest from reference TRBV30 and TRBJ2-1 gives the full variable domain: SQTIHQWPATLVQPVGSPLSLECTVEGTSNPNLYWYRQAAGRGLQLLFYSVGIGQISSEVPQNLSASRPQDRQFILSSKKLLLSDSGFYLCAWSAQVRDRDPNEQFFGPGTRLTVL.

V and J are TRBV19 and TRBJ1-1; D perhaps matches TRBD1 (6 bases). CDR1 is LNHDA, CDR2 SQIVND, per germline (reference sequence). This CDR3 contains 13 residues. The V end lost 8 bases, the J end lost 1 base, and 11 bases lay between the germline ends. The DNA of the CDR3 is TGTGCCAGTGGATCGGACAGGAACACTGAAGCTTTCTTT. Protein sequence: CASGSDRNTEAFF. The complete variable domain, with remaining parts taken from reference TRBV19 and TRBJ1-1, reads DGGITQSPKYLFRKEGQNVTLSCEQNLNHDAMYWYRQDPGQGLRLIYYSQIVNDFQKGDIAEGYSVSREKKESFPLTVTSAQKNPTAFYLCASGSDRNTEAFFGQGTRLTVV.

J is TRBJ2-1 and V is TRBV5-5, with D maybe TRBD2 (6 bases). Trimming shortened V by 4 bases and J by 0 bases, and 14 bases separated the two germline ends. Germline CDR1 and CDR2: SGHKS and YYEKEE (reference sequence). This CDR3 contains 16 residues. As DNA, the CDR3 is TGTGCCAGCAGCATGCGGGACCGCCCCTCCTACAATGAGCAGTTCTTC. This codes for CASSMRDRPSYNEQFF.

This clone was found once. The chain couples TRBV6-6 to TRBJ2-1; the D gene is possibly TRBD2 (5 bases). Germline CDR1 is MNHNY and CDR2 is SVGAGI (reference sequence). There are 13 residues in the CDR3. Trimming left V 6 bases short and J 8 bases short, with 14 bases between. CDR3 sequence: CASRAGNRDEQFF. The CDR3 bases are TGTGCCAGCAGAGCCGGGAATCGGGATGAGCAGTTCTTC.

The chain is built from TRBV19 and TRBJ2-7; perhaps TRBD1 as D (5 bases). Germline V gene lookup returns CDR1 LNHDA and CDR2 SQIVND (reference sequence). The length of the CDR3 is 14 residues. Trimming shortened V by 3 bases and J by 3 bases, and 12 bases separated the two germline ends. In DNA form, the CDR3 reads TGTGCCAGTAGTATCAAGACAGCCCACTACGAGCAGTACTTC. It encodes CASSIKTAHYEQYF.

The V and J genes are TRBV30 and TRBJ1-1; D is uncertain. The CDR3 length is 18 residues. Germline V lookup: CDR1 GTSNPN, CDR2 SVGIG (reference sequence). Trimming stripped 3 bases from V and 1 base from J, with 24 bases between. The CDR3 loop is CAWSPTSPSQRSNTEAFF. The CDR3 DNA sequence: TGTGCCTGGAGCCCCACGTCCCCGTCCCAACGTTCGAACACTGAAGCTTTCTTT.

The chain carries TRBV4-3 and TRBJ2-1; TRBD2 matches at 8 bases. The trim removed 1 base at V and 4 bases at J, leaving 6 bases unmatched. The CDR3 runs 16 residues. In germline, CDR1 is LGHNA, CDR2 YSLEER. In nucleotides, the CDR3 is TGCGCCAGCAGCCAAGGTATGGAGCGGGAGTACAATGAGCAGTTCTTC. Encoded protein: CASSQGMEREYNEQFF.

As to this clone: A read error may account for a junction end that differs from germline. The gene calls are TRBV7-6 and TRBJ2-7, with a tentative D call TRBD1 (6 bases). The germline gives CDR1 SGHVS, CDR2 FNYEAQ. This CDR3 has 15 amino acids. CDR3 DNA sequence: TGTACCAGCAGCTTGTTACCGGGACATCCCTACGAGCAGTACTTC. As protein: CTSSLLPGHPYEQYF.

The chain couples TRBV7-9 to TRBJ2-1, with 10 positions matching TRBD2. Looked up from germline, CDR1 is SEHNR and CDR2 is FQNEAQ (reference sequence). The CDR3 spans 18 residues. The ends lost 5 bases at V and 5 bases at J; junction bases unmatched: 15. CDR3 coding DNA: TGTGCCAGCAGCCCCAAAAGACCAGCGGGAGGGATGGACAATGAGCAGTTCTTC. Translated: CASSPKRPAGGMDNEQFF.

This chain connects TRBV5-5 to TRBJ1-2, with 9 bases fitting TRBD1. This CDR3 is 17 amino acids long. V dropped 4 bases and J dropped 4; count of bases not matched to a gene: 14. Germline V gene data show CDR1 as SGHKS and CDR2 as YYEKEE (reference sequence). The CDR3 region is CASSPTGGSSSSYGYTF. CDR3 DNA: TGTGCCAGCAGCCCTACAGGGGGCTCCTCATCTTCCTATGGCTACACCTTC.